This TCR beta chain was captured in a study of blood T cell repertoires in COVID-19. Overall study context: COVID-19 samples collected from the United States, Italy and Spain covered acute and convalescent phases.

In the original workflow: Reference gene primer amplification gave nucleated cell count estimates. Profiled with immunoSEQ multiplex PCR; TCRdb holds only in-frame clones, not every one. For V, J and clone size, that table is used; D and trimming come from the DNA. The sample holds 140,000 to 150,000 clones; around four fifths are singletons and the top ten take roughly 3%. Sequenced material: peripheral blood. This TCR was sampled from a woman aged 40-49 years with active or convalescent COVID-19.

CDR3 sequence (DNA): TGTGCCACCAGCAGACCCGGTAGACTAAGAGAGACCCAGTACTTC. Protein: CATSRPGRLRETQYF. J is TRBJ2-5 and V is TRBV15; D possibly corresponds to TRBD2 (5 bases). Deletions cut 2 bases from V and 4 bases from J, with 14 bases between. CDR3 length equals 15 residues. Germline assignment: CDR1 LNHNV and CDR2 YYDKDF (reference sequence).